Below are 18 T cell receptor beta chains sequenced from a single sample in a study of cytomegalovirus exposure and HLA in healthy donors. Vbeta (60) and Jbeta (13) primers were used in the PCR. Using immunoSEQ multiplex PCR, the repertoire was profiled, and TCRdb retains in-frame clones only, with some absent. The sample has approximately 52,000 clones, approximately 71% seen once. Sequences were obtained from PBMCs. These receptors were taken from a middle-aged man in good health and CMV-seropositive.

The rearrangement links TRBV30 to TRBJ1-2; D remains ambiguous. V was trimmed by 0 bases and J by 6 bases, leaving 11 bases between them. The CDR3 covers 13 residues. CDR1 and CDR2 (germline): GTSNPN, SVGIG (reference sequence). The CDR3 region is CAWSVLMRHGYTF. CDR3 sequence (DNA): TGTGCCTGGAGTGTACTCATGAGGCATGGCTACACCTTC.

This chain links TRBV4-3 with TRBJ2-1, with D possibly being TRBD2 (6 bases). The length of the CDR3 is 14 residues. From germline, CDR1 is LGHNA and CDR2 YSLEER. The V end was cut by 5 bases, the J end by 7 bases, with 15 bases between. DNA of the CDR3: TGCGCCAGCAGCTTTGGGGACTTGGAGAATGAGCAGTTCTTC. Residues: CASSFGDLENEQFF.

The chain recombines TRBV5-1 with TRBJ2-1; 7 positions agree with TRBD1. Losses at the gene ends were 0 bases for V and 6 bases for J; bases not matched to a gene: 9. Per germline, CDR1 SGHRS and CDR2 YFSETQ. The CDR3 covers 16 residues. This chain's CDR3 is CASSLVGGLSGNEQFF. The CDR3 bases are TGCGCCAGCAGCTTGGTAGGGGGCCTATCGGGCAATGAGCAGTTCTTC.

The genes are TRBV5-1 and TRBJ2-3, with 8 bases fitting TRBD1. The germline CDR1 and CDR2 sequences are SGHRS and YFSETQ. The CDR3 loop spans 15 amino acids. After removal of 3 bases from V and 1 base from J, the junction contained 4 bases not matched to a gene. CDR3 DNA sequence: TGCGCCAGCAGCTCGTTGACAGGGGGCACAGATACGCAGTATTTT. Residues: CASSSLTGGTDTQYF.

The chain employs TRBV5-1 and TRBJ1-2; 10 nucleotides line up with TRBD1. The CDR3 extends over 14 amino acids. Unmatched junction bases numbered 2, after V lost 3 bases and J lost 3 bases. CDR1 SGHRS and CDR2 YFSETQ come from the germline V gene. The CDR3 is CASSYGTGDYGYTF. The DNA of the CDR3 is TGCGCCAGCAGCTATGGGACAGGGGACTATGGCTACACCTTC.

As to this clone: The same CDR3 also results from other DNA sequences found in this sample. V gene TRBV29-1 combines with J gene TRBJ1-2; TRBD1 agrees at 12 bases. The CDR3 sequence is 16 residues long. Germline CDR1 and CDR2: SQVTM and ANQGSEA. With 3 bases clipped from V and 0 bases from J, the junction kept 5 bases outside the gene matches. The DNA of the CDR3 is TGCAGCGTTGAGGGACAGGGGGCTAGAGCTAACTATGGCTACACCTTC. It specifies CSVEGQGARANYGYTF.

CDR3: CASTKPRYGYTF. DNA for the CDR3: TGTGCCAGCACCAAGCCCCGGTATGGCTACACCTTC. The gene calls are TRBV2 and TRBJ1-2; D gene ambiguous. The CDR3 sequence is 12 residues long. The V gene's germline CDR1 is SNHLY and CDR2 FYNNEI. V lost 7 bases, J lost 5 bases, and 11 bases lay in between.

The chain links TRBV7-9 to TRBJ1-5; D is unclear. The CDR3 has 13 amino acids. V dropped 2 bases and J dropped 6 bases, with 8 bases sitting between them. Per the germline V gene, CDR1 is SEHNR and CDR2 is FQNEAQ (reference sequence). The CDR3: CASSLFSSQPQHF. The CDR3 DNA is TGTGCCAGCAGCTTATTCTCTTCTCAGCCCCAGCATTTT.

V is TRBV23-1 and J is TRBJ1-1; D is ambiguous. TRBV23-1 is an ORF, and what it does is uncertain. V lost 0 bases, J lost 10 bases, and 6 bases lay in between. CDR3 length: 11 amino acids. This CDR3 reads CASSQSRRAFF. For the CDR3, the DNA is TGCGCCAGCAGTCAATCCCGTAGAGCTTTCTTT.

The chain has TRBV5-1 and TRBJ2-7, with D possibly TRBD1 on 6 matching bases. Per the germline V gene, CDR1 is SGHRS and CDR2 is YFSETQ. The CDR3 length is 14 residues. V was trimmed by 1 base and J by 7 bases, leaving 15 bases between them. The CDR3 region has the DNA TGCGCCAGCAGCTTGACAGGGTATGAGGGGGAGCAGTACTTC. It encodes CASSLTGYEGEQYF.

This clone has just a few counts. V and J are TRBV19 and TRBJ1-5; 7 bases match TRBD1. This CDR3 region has 14 residues. Germline values: CDR1 LNHDA, CDR2 SQIVND (reference sequence). Unmatched junction bases numbered 7, after V lost 4 bases and J lost 7 bases. Here the CDR3 DNA reads TGTGCCAGTAGTACTCGGACAGGCACGCAGCCCCAGCATTTT. Amino acids: CASSTRTGTQPQHF.

The J gene is TRBJ1-2, the V gene TRBV29-1, with D hard to call. Germline CDR1 and CDR2: SQVTM and ANQGSEA. The CDR3 sequence is 14 residues long. V dropped 7 bases and J dropped 4 bases, with 19 bases sitting between them. CDR3 in DNA: TGCAGCGGGGCCTTTGGTGGGTACGGCTATGGCTACACCTTC. Translating it yields CSGAFGGYGYGYTF.

This clone appeared a few times. J is TRBJ2-3 and V is TRBV13, with D maybe TRBD2 (6 bases). CDR1 and CDR2 (germline): PRHDT, FYEKMQ (reference sequence). V shed 5 bases and J shed 3 bases, with 9 bases lying between them. This CDR3 is built from 13 residues. The CDR3 DNA follows: TGTGCCAGCAGCGCCCGGGGGACAGATACGCAGTATTTT. Translation gives CASSARGTDTQYF.

This clone was seen just once. The chain joins TRBV9 to TRBJ1-5; 7 bases align to TRBD1. Germline V gives CDR1 SGDLS, CDR2 YYNGEE. The V and J ends lost 4 bases and 7 bases, in that order; junction bases with no gene match: 5. This CDR3 has 13 residues. Here the CDR3 reads CASSPTGNQPQHF. In DNA, the CDR3 is TGTGCCAGCAGCCCGACAGGGAACCAGCCCCAGCATTTT.

The chain couples TRBV6-1 to TRBJ1-2, with a weak D call TRBD1 (5 bases). The germline CDR1 and CDR2 sequences are MNHNS and SASEGT. CDR3 length equals 12 residues. V was shortened by 6 bases and J by 11 bases, with 16 bases between the two germline ends. The CDR3 nucleotides are TGTGCCAGCAGCCTAGAGGTTAAGGGGTACACCTTC. It encodes CASSLEVKGYTF.

The chain's CDR3 is CASSRTGGGIQYF. CDR3 in DNA: TGTGCCAGCAGCCGGACAGGGGGAGGCATTCAGTACTTC. The chain employs TRBV7-3 and TRBJ2-4, with 10 bases lining up with TRBD1. The CDR3 length is 13 residues. The V and J ends lost 5 bases and 9 bases, in that order; junction bases with no gene match: 4. Germline CDR1 and CDR2: SGHTA and FQGTGA.

In regard to this clone: This specimen includes other DNA sequences encoding the same CDR3. The gene calls are TRBV5-1 and TRBJ2-3, with 12 bases that match TRBD2. This CDR3 comprises 16 residues. CDR1 SGHRS and CDR2 YFSETQ come from the germline V gene. With V trimmed by 0 bases and J by 3 bases, 2 bases remained unmatched. The CDR3 sequence is CASSLASGGATDTQYF. In DNA form, the CDR3 reads TGCGCCAGCAGCTTGGCTAGCGGGGGGGCTACAGATACGCAGTATTTT.

This sequence joins TRBV5-6 and TRBJ2-5, with TRBD1 matching 7 bases. Germline loops: CDR1 SGHDT, CDR2 YYEEEE. V lost 4 bases, J lost 5 bases, and 8 bases stayed unmatched. This CDR3 has 14 residues. The CDR3 reads CASSPAQGVETQYF. The CDR3 bases are TGTGCCAGCAGCCCGGCGCAGGGGGTCGAGACCCAGTACTTC.